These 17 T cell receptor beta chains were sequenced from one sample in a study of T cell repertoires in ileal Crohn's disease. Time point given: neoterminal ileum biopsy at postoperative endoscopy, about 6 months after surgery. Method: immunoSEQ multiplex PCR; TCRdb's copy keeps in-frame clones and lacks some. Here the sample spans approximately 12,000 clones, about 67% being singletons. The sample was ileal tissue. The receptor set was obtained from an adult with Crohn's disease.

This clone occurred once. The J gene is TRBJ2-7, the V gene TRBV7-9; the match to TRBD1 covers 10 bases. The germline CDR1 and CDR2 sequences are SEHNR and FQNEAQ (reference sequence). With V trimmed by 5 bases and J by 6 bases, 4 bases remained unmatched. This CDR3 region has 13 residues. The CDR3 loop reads CASSPWTGGEQYF. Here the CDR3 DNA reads TGTGCCAGCAGCCCATGGACAGGGGGCGAGCAGTACTTC.

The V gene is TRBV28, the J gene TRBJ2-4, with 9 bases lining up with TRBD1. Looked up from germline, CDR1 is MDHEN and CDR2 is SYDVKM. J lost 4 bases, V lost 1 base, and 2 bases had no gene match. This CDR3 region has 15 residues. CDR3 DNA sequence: TGTGCCAGCAGTTTATCGGGACAGGGTAAAAACATTCAGTACTTC. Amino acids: CASSLSGQGKNIQYF.

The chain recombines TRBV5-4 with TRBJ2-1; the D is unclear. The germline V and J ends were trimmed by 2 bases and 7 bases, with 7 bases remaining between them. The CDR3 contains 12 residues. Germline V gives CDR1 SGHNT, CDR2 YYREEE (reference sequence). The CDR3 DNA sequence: TGTGCCAGCAGCTTCGGTAGAAATGAGCAGTTCTTC. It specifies CASSFGRNEQFF.

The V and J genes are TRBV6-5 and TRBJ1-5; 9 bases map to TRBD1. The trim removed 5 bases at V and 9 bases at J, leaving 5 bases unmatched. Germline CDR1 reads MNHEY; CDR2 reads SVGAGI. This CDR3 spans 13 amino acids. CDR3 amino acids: CASSRQGERPQHF. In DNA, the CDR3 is TGTGCCAGCAGTCGACAGGGGGAGAGGCCCCAGCATTTT.

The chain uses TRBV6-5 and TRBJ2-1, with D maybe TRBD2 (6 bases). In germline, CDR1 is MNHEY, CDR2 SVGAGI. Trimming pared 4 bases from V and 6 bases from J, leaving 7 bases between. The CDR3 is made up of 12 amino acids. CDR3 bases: TGTGCCAGCAGTTCACTAGCCAATGAGCAGTTCTTC. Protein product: CASSSLANEQFF.

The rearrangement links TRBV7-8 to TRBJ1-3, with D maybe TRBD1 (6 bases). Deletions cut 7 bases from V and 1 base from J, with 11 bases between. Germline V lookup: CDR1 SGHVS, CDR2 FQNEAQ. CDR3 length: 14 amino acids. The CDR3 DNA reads TGTGCCAGCACTAAGGGGGGATCTGGAAACACCATATATTTT. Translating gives CASTKGGSGNTIYF.

This CDR3 reads CASSQRLAGVQETQYF. CDR3 DNA: TGCGCCAGCAGCCAACGTCTAGCGGGGGTTCAAGAGACCCAGTACTTC. The chain carries TRBV4-1 and TRBJ2-5, with 10 bases fitting TRBD2. Germline V gives CDR1 MGHRA, CDR2 YSYEKL. The CDR3 spans 16 residues. J gave up 2 bases and V 2 bases, and 5 bases lay outside the gene matches.

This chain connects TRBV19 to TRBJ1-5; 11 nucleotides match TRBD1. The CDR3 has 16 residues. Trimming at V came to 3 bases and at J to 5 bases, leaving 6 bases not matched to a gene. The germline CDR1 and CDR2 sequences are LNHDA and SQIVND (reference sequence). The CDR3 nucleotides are TGTGCCAGTAGTATCTCGCGGACAGGGGGCGATCAGCCCCAGCATTTT. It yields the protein CASSISRTGGDQPQHF.

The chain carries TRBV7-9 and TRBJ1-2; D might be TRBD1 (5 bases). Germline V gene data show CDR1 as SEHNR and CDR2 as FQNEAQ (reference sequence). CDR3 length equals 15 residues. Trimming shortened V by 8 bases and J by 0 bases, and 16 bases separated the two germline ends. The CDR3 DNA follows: TGTGCCAGCGGTAGGGGTACCACGTCTAACTATGGCTACACCTTC. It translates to CASGRGTTSNYGYTF.

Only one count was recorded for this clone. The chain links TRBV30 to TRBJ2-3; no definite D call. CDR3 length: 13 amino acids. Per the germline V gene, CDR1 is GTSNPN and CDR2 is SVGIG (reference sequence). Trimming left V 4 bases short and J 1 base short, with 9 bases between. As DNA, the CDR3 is TGTGCCTGGATTGCAAAGGGCACAGATACGCAGTATTTT. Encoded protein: CAWIAKGTDTQYF.

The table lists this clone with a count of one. The DNA for the CDR3 is TGTGCCTGGAGGTTCGCGAGTAATTCACCCCTCCACTTT. It specifies CAWRFASNSPLHF. The chain carries TRBV30 and TRBJ1-6, with unresolved D. Looked up from germline, CDR1 is GTSNPN and CDR2 is SVGIG (reference sequence). The CDR3 totals 13 residues. V was trimmed by 3 bases and J by 6 bases, leaving 9 bases between them.

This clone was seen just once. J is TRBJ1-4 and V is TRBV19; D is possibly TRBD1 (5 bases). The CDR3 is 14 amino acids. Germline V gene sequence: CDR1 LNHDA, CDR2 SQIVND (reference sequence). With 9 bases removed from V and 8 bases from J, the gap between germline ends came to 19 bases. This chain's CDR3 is CASRPDSWGEKLFF. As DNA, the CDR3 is TGTGCCAGCAGACCCGATAGCTGGGGGGAAAAACTGTTTTTT.

The CDR3 loop reads CASRIAGGLETQYF. The CDR3 DNA follows: TGTGCCAGCAGGATAGCGGGGGGGTTAGAGACCCAGTACTTC. This sequence joins TRBV6-5 and TRBJ2-5, with 11 bases fitting TRBD2. The CDR3 runs to 14 residues. With V trimmed by 6 bases and J by 4 bases, 4 bases remained unmatched. The germline gives CDR1 MNHEY, CDR2 SVGAGI.

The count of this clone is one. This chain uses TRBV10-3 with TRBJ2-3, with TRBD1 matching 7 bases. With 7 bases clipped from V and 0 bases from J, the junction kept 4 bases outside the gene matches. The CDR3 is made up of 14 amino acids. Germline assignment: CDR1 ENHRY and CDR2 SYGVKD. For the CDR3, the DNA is TGTGCCATCAACCAGGACAGGAGCACAGATACGCAGTATTTT. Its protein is CAINQDRSTDTQYF.

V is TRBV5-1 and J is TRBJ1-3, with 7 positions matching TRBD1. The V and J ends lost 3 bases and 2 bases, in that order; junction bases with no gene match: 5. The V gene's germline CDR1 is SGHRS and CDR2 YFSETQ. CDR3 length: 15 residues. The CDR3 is CASSSTGVPGNTIYF. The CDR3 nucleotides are TGCGCCAGCAGCTCAACAGGGGTCCCTGGAAACACCATATATTTT.

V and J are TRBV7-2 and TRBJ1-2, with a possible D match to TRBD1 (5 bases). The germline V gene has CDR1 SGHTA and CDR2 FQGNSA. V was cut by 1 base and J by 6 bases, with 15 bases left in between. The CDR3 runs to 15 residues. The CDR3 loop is CASSLGLGGFNGYTF. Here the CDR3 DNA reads TGTGCCAGCAGCTTAGGTCTGGGGGGGTTCAATGGCTACACCTTC.

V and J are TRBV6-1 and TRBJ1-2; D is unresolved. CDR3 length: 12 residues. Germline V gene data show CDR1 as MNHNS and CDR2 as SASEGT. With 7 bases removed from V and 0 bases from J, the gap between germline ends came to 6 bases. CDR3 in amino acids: CASTQANYGYTF. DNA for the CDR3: TGTGCCAGCACCCAGGCTAACTATGGCTACACCTTC.